This T cell receptor (beta chain) was observed in a study of T cell responses to AZD1222 COVID-19 vaccine (dated by TCRdb to the early 2020s). The study in broad terms: AZD1222 recipients given second doses at about 4 weeks or at about 12 weeks were pooled, since spike-specific TCR depth and breadth were not found to differ between the two schedules. TCR sequencing was performed for 230 to 250 trial participants, of whom approximately 200 were given two doses of AZD1222 and around 26 were given two doses of MenACWY control vaccine. Trial participants were enrolled by age into subgroups of 18-55, 56-69 and 70-plus years, and around 140, 26 and 57 TCR-sequenced participants, respectively, were included in these subgroups. General conclusions and limits of the study: The 56-69-year group was small, and its depth increase did not reach significance, likely because of low power. Spike-specific TCR breadth and depth rose significantly after two AZD1222 doses compared with day 0 and with MenACWY recipients. Because no day 14 peak-response samples were available, the repertoires could be characterized only after the peak T cell response. Conclusions about previously exposed vaccinees were limited because only a handful of AZD1222 recipients were SARS-CoV-2 seropositive at baseline. The vaccine-associated CD4 TCRs covered the entire spike protein, and the dominant responses fell in regions 160-218 and 743-854. Reportedly, close to half of the unique spike-specific TCRs recognized epitopes lying outside the regions that are mutated in the B.1.351 and B.1.1.7 variants. Most participants were white British and females outnumbered males, and the authors suggested that clonal diversity may have been underestimated.

The germline V gene encodes CDR1 SGHNT and CDR2 YYREEE (reference sequence). Trimming removed 1 base from V and 11 bases from J; the gene matches leave 14 bases unexplained. Reading from cysteine to phenylalanine, the CDR3 counts 15 amino acids. CDR3 DNA only is kept here, 45 bases in frame from base 1. The CDR3 regions of human TCRbeta chains were analyzed by immunosequencing. The paper's processing steps were these. Repertoire TCRs were checked for matches against a reference library of SARS-CoV-2-specific TCRs that had been generated using the MIRA antigen-specificity platform. Breadth was defined as the fraction of unique TCRs that were SARS-CoV-2-associated, and depth was defined as the fraction of total T cells that were SARS-CoV-2-associated. Each spike-specific TCR was assigned to its reactive spike region and to a CD4 or CD8 class using the MIRA data. Log10-transformed breadth and depth values were compared by one-way ANOVA with Sidak's multiple comparisons tests. Entries here come from immuneACCESS through TCRdb and include only in-frame sequences with V and J called. Some clones fail to appear in such tables; in the studies checked, an unresolved V gene covers under half of the shortfall, and the cause of the remainder is unknown. That table is the source of V, J and clone size, and D and trimming were worked out from the DNA. This sample gives 100,000 to 150,000 clones in total; 88% of them show up just once. Of the sample, around 5.6% falls within the top ten clones.

As for this clone: The antigen it binds to is not known. Base qualities are not provided; no much larger clone lies one nucleotide away.

The time point tag for this specimen amounts to: baseline before first vaccination. Vaccinee samples were obtained from the UK trials COV001 and COV002, which included a single-blind randomized controlled phase 2/3 trial of AZD1222 (ChAdOx1 nCoV-19) in healthy adults. Trial participant PBMC samples were collected at day 0 and day 28 after the second dose for TCRbeta chain sequencing. Sample: peripheral blood, taken on day 0 of AZD1222 vaccination. Rearrangement joined TRBV5-4 to TRBJ1-1; 7 of the junction bases match TRBD1. The clonotype was recovered from an adult in good health. The CDR3 corresponds to CASSLSRGRPAGAFF. In nucleotide form, the sequence is TGTGCCAGCAGCTTGAGCAGGGGGAGGCCGGCGGGCGCTTTCTTT.